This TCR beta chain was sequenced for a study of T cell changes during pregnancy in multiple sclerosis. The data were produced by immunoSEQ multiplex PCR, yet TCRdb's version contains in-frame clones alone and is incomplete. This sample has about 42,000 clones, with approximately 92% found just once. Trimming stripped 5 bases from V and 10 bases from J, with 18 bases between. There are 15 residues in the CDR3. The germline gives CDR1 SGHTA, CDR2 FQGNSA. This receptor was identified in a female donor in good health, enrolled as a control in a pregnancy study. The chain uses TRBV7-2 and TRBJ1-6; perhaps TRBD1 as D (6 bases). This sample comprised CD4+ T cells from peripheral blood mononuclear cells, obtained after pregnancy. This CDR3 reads CASSRRDIISSPLHF. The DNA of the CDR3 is TGTGCCAGCAGCCGACGGGACATTATTAGCTCACCCCTCCACTTT.